This entry concerns a single T cell receptor beta chain. Its antigen is still unknown. The record originates from a study of T cells in Graves' hyperthyroidism and ophthalmopathy. Findings of the study overall: In the blood, most expanded thyroid clonotypes above 0.001 appeared as well.

TCR beta CDR3 region amplification was performed from RNA transcripts. Carried out on the TCR CDR3, a first-round RT-PCR used the HTBI primer set. TCRdb reprocessed the multiplex PCR reads with MiXCR, giving one entry per CDR3 protein. Of around 580,000 distinct CDR3 sequences listed, around 17% were seen once; the top ten hold 15% to 20%. Stable Graves' hyperthyroidism meant no ophthalmopathy progression within 18 months. From less than 13 ml of fresh peripheral blood, PBMCs were isolated. Germline V gene sequence: CDR1 MNHEY, CDR2 SVGEGT. The CDR3 has 19 amino acids. Trimming at V came to 2 bases and at J to 2 bases, leaving 6 bases not matched to a gene.

This receptor was obtained from a woman aged 18-35 years with Graves' hyperthyroidism. V is TRBV6-2 or TRBV6-3 and J is TRBJ2-1, with TRBD2 matching over 16 bases. The sequenced sample was blood. The CDR3 DNA reads as TGTGCCAGCAGTTACCCGGGACTAGCGGGGGGGCTAACCTACAATGAGCAGTTCTTC. Translating gives CASSYPGLAGGLTYNEQFF.